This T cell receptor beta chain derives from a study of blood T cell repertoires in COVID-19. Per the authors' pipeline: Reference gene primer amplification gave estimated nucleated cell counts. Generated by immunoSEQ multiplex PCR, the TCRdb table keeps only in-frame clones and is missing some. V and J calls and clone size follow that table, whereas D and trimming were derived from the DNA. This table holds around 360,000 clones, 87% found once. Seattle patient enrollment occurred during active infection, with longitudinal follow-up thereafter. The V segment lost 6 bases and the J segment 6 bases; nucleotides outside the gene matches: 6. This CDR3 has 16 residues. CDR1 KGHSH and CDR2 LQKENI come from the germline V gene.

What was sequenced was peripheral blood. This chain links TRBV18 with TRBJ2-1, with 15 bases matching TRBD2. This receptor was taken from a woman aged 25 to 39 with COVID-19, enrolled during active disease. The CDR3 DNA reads TGTGCCAGCTCGGCCGGGACTAGCGGGAGGTCCAATGAGCAGTTCTTC. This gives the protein CASSAGTSGRSNEQFF.